This passage covers 6 T cell receptor beta chains from one sample sequenced in a study of spatial heterogeneity in lung cancer. TCRdb ran MiXCR on the 5' RACE reads and lists one entry per CDR3 protein. The data contain tens of thousands of distinct CDR3 sequences, approximately 12% of them singletons. This sample's time point: sample taken at primary tumor resection. Sequencing covered unsorted whole RNA taken from tumor, nontumor lung or frozen PBMC. Sequencing was performed on PBMCs, taken at surgery. These receptors were taken from a female donor with early-stage non-small cell lung cancer.

This clonotype has a handful of counts. This rearrangement joins TRBV6-2 or TRBV6-3 to TRBJ2-1, with 11 bases identical to TRBD2. The CDR3 length is 16 residues. Per germline, CDR1 MNHEY and CDR2 SVGEGT. Trimming at V came to 6 bases and at J to 0 bases, leaving 4 bases not matched to a gene. The CDR3 region has the DNA TGTGCCAGCAGAATAGCGGGGGGGAGCTCCTACAATGAGCAGTTCTTC. It encodes CASRIAGGSSYNEQFF.

This clonotype was observed a few times. The rearrangement joins TRBV12-3 or TRBV12-4 to TRBJ2-1, with 8 bases lining up with TRBD2. The length of the CDR3 is 16 residues. Unmatched junction bases numbered 6, after V lost 1 base and J lost 4 bases. In nucleotides, the CDR3 is TGTGCCAGCAGTTTAGTCCCCGGGAGGGGTTACAATGAGCAGTTCTTC. Its translation is CASSLVPGRGYNEQFF.

This chain joins TRBV12-3 or TRBV12-4 and TRBJ2-1, with 10 positions matching TRBD2. The CDR3 is made up of 18 amino acids. With 5 bases clipped from V and 7 bases from J, the junction kept 17 bases outside the gene matches. The CDR3 sequence is CASSLAPQAGGPRNEQFF. In DNA form, the CDR3 reads TGTGCCAGCAGTCTCGCTCCCCAAGCGGGGGGGCCGAGGAATGAGCAGTTCTTC.

The rearrangement uses TRBV7-2 and TRBJ2-5; 7 bases are shared with TRBD2. CDR3 length: 14 amino acids. The V gene end was trimmed by 0 bases and the J gene end by 4 bases; junction bases not matched to a gene: 2. Germline V lookup: CDR1 SGHTA, CDR2 FQGNSA. CDR3 nucleotides: TGTGCCAGCAGCTTAGCTGGGGGGGGAGAGACCCAGTACTTC. This sequence encodes CASSLAGGGETQYF.

This clonotype was detected many times. The rearrangement uses TRBV5-6 and TRBJ1-4; D not resolved. This CDR3 region has 15 residues. Per germline, CDR1 SGHDT and CDR2 YYEEEE. V was pared by 4 bases and J by 5 bases, with 15 bases between. In DNA, the CDR3 is TGTGCCAGCAGCATTCAACGGCAGGCGAATGAAAAACTGTTTTTT. It specifies CASSIQRQANEKLFF.

This clonotype was counted at least ten times. The J gene is TRBJ1-5, the V gene TRBV27; TRBD1 agrees at 7 bases. The germline CDR1 and CDR2 sequences are MNHEY and SMNVEV (reference sequence). Germline trimming cut 6 bases from V and 5 bases from J; bases unmatched to any gene: 4. The CDR3 covers 13 residues. DNA for the CDR3: TGTGCCAGCAGGGGGACAGATTATCAGCCCCAGCATTTT. Protein: CASRGTDYQPQHF.